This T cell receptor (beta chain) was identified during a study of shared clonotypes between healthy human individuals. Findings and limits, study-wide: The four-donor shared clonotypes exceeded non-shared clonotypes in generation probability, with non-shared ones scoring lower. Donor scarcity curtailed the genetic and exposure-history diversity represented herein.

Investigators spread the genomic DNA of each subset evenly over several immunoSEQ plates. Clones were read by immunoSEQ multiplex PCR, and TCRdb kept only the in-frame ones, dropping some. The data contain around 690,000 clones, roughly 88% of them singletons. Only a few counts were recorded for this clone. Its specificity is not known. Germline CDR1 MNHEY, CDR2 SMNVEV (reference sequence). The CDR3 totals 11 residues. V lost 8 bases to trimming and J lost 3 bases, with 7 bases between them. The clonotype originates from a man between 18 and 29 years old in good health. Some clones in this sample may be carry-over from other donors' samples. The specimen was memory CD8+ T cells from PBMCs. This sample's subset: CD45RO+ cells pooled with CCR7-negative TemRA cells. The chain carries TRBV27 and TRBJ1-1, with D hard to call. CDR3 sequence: CASRDDTEAFF. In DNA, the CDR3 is TGTGCCAGCCGTGATGACACTGAAGCTTTCTTT.